Listed here is a single T cell receptor (beta chain). The data were produced by immunoSEQ multiplex PCR, yet TCRdb's version contains in-frame clones alone and is incomplete. Counted here are roughly 170,000 clones, about 80% occurring once; the ten biggest clones make up more than 10%. V was clipped by 4 bases and J by 0 bases; unmatched bases: 12. Germline CDR1 is LNHDA and CDR2 is SQIVND (reference sequence). CDR3 length equals 19 residues. Assignment of participants to cohorts was predicated upon participant-reported clinical history. For recovered donors of Cohort 3, there were two negative PCRs, clearance, or symptom resolution. The data stem from a study of blood T cell repertoires in COVID-19. The wider study: Samples came from the United States, Italy and Spain, spanning acute and convalescent COVID-19. From T cells, B-cell-depleted T cells, or PBMCs came the material, which was cDNA or gDNA.

The sequencing sample was made of PBMCs or T cells enriched from blood (not recorded which). This receptor was taken from a man aged 45 to 65 who had recovered from COVID-19. The V call is TRBV19, the J call TRBJ2-4; 10 bases line up with TRBD2. CDR3 DNA sequence: TGTGCCAGTAGTAACTCGCGGACTAGCGGAAACAGAGCCAAAAACATTCAGTACTTC. Residues: CASSNSRTSGNRAKNIQYF.